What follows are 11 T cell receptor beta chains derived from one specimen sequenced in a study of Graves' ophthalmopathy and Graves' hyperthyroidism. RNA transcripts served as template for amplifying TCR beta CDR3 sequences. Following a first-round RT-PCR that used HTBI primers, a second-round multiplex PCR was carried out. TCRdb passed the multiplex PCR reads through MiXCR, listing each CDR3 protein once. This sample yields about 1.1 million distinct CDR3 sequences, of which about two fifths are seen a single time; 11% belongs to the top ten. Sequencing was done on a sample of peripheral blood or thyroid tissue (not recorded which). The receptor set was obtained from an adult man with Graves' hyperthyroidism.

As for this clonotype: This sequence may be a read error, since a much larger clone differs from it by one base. The DNA for the CDR3 is TGTGCCAGTAGTTCGTTTTTCCCACCTTATGGCCACACCTTC. Translating gives CASSSFFPPYGHTF. The chain is built from TRBV19 and TRBJ1-2; no clear D. The CDR3 contains 14 residues. The germline V gene encodes CDR1 LNHDA and CDR2 SQIVND (reference sequence).

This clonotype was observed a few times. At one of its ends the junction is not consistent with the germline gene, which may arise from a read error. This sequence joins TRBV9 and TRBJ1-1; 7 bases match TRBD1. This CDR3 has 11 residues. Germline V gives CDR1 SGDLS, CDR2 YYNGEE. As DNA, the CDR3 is TGTGCCAGCAGCGTAGGAGGGGGCCAAACCTTT. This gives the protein CASSVGGGQTF.

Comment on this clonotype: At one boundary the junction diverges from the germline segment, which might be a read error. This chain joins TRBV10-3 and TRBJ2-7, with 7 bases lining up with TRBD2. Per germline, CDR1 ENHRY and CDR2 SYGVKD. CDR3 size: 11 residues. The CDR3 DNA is TGTGTCATCAGGGAGGGGAACGAGCAGTACTTC. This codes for CVIREGNEQYF.

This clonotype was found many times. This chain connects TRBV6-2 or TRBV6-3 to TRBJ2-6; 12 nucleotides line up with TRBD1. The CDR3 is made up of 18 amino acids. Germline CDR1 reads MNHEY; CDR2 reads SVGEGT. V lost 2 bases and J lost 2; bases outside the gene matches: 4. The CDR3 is CASSYGGQGAAGANVLTF. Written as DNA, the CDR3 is TGTGCCAGCAGTTACGGGGGACAGGGGGCCGCTGGGGCCAACGTCCTGACTTTC.

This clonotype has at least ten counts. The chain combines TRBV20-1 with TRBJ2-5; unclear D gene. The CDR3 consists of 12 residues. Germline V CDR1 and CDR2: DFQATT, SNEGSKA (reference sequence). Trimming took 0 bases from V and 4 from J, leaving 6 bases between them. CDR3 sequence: CSAREGGETQYF. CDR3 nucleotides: TGCAGTGCTAGAGAGGGCGGAGAGACCCAGTACTTC.

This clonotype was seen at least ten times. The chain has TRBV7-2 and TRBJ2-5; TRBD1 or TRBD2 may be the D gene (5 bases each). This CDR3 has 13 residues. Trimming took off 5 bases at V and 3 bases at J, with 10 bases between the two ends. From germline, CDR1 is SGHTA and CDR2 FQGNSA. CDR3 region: CASSRDGEETQYF. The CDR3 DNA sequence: TGTGCCAGCAGCCGGGACGGTGAAGAGACCCAGTACTTC. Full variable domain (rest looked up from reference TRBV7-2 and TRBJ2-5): GAGVSQSPSNKVTEKGKDVELRCDPISGHTALYWYRQSLGQGLEFLIYFQGNSAPDKSGLPSDRFSAERTGGSVSTLTIQRTQQEDSAVYLCASSRDGEETQYFGPGTRLLVL.

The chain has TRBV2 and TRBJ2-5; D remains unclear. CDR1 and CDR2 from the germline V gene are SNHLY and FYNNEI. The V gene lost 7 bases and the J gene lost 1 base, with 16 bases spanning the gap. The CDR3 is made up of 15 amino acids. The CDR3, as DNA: TGTGCCAGCACCTTACTGGGGTCAGTCCAAGAGACCCAGTACTTC. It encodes CASTLLGSVQETQYF.

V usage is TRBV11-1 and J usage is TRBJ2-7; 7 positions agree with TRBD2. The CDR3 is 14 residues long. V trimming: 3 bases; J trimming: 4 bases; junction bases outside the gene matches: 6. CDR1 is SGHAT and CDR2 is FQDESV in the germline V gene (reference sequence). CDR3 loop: CASSFTGTNYEQYF. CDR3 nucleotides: TGTGCCAGCAGCTTCACCGGGACTAATTACGAGCAGTACTTC. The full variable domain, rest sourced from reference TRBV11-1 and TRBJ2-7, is EAEVAQSPRYKITEKSQAVAFWCDPISGHATLYWYRQILGQGPELLVQFQDESVVDDSQLPKDRFSAERLKGVDSTLKIQPAELGDSAMYLCASSFTGTNYEQYFGPGTRLTVT.

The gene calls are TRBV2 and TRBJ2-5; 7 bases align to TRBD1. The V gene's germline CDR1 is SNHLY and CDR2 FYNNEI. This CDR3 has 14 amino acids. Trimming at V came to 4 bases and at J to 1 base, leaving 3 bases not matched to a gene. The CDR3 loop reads CASSGNRGQETQYF. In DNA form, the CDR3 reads TGTGCCAGCAGTGGCAACAGGGGCCAAGAGACCCAGTACTTC.

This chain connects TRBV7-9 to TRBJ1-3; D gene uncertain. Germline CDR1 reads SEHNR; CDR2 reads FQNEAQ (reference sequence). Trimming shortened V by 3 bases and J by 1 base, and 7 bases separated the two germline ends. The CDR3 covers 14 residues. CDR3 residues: CASSLDPSGNTIYF. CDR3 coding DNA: TGTGCCAGCAGCTTGGACCCATCTGGAAACACCATATATTTT.

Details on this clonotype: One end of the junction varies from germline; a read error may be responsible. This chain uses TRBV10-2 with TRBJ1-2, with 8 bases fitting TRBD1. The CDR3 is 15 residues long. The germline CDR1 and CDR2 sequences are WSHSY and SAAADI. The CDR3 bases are TGTGCCAGCTCACCGTACGGACAGGGAAACTATGGCTACACCTTC. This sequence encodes CASSPYGQGNYGYTF.